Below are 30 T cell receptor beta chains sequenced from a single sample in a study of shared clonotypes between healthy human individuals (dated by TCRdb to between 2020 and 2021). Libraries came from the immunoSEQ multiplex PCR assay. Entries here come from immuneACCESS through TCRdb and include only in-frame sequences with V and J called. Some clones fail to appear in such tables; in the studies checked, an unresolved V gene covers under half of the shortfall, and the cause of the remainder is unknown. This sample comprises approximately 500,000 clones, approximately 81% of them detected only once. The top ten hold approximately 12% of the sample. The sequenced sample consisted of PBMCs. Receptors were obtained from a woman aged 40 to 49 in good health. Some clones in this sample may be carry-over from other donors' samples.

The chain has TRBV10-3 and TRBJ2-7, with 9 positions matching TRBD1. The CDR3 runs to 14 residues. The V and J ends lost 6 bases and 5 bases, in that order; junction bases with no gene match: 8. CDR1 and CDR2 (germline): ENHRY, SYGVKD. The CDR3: CAISQGGQGHEQYF. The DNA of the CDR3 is TGTGCCATCAGCCAAGGGGGACAGGGACACGAGCAGTACTTC.

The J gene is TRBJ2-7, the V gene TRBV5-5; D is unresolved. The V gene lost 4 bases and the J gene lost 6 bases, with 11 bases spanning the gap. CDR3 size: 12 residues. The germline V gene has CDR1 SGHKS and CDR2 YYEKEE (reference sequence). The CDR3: CASSHAYGEQYF. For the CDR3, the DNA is TGTGCCAGCAGCCACGCATACGGCGAGCAGTACTTC.

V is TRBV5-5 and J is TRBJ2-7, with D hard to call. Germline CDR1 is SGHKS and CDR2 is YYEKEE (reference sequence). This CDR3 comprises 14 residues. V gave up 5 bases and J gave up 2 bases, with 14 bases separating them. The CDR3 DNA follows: TGTGCCAGCAGTGTCGGAAGTGGAACCTACGAGCAGTACTTC. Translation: CASSVGSGTYEQYF.

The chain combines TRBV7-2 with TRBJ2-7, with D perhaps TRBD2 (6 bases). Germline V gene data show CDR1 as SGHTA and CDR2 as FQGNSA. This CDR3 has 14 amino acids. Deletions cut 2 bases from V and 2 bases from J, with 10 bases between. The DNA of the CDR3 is TGTGCCAGCAGCTTATGGGACTCGGCCTACGAGCAGTACTTC. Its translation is CASSLWDSAYEQYF. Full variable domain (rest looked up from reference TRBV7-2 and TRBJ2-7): GAGVSQSPSNKVTEKGKDVELRCDPISGHTALYWYRQSLGQGLEFLIYFQGNSAPDKSGLPSDRFSAERTGGSVSTLTIQRTQQEDSAVYLCASSLWDSAYEQYFGPGTRLTVT.

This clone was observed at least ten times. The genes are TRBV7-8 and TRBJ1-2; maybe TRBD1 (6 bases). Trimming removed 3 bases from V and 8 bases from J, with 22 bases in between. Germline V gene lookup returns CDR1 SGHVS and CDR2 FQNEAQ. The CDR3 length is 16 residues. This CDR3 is CASSFSRGIQMKGYTF. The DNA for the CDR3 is TGTGCCAGCAGCTTCTCGAGGGGGATACAGATGAAGGGCTACACCTTC.

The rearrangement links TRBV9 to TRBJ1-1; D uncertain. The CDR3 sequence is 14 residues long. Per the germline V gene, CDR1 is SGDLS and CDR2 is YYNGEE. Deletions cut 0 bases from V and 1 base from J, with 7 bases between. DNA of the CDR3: TGTGCCAGCAGCGTAGCCGGCGGGAACACTGAAGCTTTCTTT. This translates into CASSVAGGNTEAFF.

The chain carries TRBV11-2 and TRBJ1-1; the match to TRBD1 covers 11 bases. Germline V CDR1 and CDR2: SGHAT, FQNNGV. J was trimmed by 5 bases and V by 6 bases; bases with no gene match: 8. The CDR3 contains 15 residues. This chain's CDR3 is CASRRIGTGGTEAFF. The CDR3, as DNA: TGTGCCAGCAGACGAATCGGGACAGGGGGGACTGAAGCTTTCTTT.

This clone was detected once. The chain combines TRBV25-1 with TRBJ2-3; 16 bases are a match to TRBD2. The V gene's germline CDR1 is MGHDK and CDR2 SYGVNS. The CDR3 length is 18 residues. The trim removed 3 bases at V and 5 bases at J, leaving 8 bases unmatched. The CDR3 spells CASSDLGLAGGHGDTQYF. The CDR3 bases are TGTGCCAGCAGTGATTTGGGACTAGCGGGAGGGCATGGAGATACGCAGTATTTT.

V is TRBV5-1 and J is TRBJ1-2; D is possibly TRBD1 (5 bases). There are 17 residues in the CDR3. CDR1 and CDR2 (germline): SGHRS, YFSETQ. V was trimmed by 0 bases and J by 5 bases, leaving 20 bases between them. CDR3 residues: CASSLVRTTKQDYGYTF. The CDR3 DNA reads TGCGCCAGCAGCTTGGTTCGGACAACGAAACAAGATTATGGCTACACCTTC.

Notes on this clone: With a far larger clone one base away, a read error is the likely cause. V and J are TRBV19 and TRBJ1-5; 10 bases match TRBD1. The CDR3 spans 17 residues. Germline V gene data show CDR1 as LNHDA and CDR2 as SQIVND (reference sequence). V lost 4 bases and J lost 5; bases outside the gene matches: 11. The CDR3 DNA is TGTGCCAGTAGTAGTCCTCCGGGACAGGGGACGTATCAGCCCCAGCATTTT. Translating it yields CASSSPPGQGTYQPQHF.

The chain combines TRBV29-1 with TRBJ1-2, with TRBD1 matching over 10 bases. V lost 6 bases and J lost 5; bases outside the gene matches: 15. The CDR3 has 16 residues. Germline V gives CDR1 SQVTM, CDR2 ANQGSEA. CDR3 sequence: CSVVGTGDEDGYGYTF. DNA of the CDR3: TGCAGCGTCGTTGGGACAGGGGACGAGGATGGGTATGGCTACACCTTC.

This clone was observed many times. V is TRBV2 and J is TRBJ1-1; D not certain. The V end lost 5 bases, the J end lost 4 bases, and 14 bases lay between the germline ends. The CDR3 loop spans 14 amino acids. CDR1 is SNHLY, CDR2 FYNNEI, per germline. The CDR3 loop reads CASSQPQRGTEAFF. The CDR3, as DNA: TGTGCCAGCAGTCAACCCCAACGGGGCACTGAAGCTTTCTTT. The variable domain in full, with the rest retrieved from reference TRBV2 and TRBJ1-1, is EPEVTQTPSHQVTQMGQEVILRCVPISNHLYFYWYRQILGQKVEFLVSFYNNEISEKSEIFDDQFSVERPDGSNFTLKIRSTKLEDSAMYFCASSQPQRGTEAFFGQGTRLTVV.

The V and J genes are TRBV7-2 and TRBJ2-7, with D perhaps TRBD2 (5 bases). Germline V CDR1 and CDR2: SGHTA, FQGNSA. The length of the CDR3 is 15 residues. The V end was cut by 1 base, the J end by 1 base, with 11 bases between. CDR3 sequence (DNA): TGTGCCAGCAGCTTAGTGCGGGCGTCGTCCTACGAGCAGTACTTC. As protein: CASSLVRASSYEQYF. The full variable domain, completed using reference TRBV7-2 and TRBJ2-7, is GAGVSQSPSNKVTEKGKDVELRCDPISGHTALYWYRQSLGQGLEFLIYFQGNSAPDKSGLPSDRFSAERTGGSVSTLTIQRTQQEDSAVYLCASSLVRASSYEQYFGPGTRLTVT.

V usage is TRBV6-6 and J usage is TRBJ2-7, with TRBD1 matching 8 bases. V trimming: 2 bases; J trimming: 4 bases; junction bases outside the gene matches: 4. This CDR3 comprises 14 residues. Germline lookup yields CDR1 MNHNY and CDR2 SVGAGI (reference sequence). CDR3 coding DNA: TGTGCCAGCAGTTACGGGGGACAGGCATACGAGCAGTACTTC. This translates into CASSYGGQAYEQYF.

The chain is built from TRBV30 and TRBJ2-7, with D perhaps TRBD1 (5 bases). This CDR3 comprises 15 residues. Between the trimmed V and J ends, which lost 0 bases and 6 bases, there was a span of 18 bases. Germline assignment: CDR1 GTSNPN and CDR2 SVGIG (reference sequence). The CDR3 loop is CAWSVPLGRVREQYF. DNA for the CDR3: TGTGCCTGGAGTGTACCCCTCGGCAGGGTTCGCGAGCAGTACTTC.

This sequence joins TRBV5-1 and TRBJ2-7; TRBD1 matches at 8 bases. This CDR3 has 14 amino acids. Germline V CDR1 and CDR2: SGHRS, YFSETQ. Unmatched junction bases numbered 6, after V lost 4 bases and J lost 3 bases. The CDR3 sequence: CASSLDREYYEQYF. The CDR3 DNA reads TGCGCCAGCAGCCTGGACAGGGAATACTACGAGCAGTACTTC.

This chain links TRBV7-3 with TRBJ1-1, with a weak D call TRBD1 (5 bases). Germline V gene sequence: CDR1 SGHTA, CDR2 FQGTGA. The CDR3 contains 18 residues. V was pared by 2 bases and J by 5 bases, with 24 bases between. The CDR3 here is CASSLGPSGAAQGTEAFF. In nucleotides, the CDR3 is TGTGCCAGCAGCTTAGGTCCCTCGGGTGCAGCCCAGGGAACTGAAGCTTTCTTT.

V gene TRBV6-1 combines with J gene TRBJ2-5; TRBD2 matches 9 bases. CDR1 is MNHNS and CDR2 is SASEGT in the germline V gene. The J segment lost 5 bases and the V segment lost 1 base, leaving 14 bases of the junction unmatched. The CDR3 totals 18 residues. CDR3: CASSEGFSAGGAVETQYF. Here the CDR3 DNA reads TGTGCCAGCAGTGAAGGGTTCTCAGCGGGAGGCGCCGTGGAGACCCAGTACTTC.

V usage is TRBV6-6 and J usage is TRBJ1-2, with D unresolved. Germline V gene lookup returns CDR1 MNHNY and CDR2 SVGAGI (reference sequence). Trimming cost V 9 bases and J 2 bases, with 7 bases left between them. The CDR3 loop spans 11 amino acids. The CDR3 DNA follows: TGTGCCAGTAAAATCAACTATGGCTACACCTTC. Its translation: CASKINYGYTF.

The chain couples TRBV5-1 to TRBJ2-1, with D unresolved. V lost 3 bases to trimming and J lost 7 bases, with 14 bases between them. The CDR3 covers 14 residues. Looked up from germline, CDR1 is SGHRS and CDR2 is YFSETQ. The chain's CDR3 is CASSSVTPPNEQFF. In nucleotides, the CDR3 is TGCGCCAGCAGCTCGGTCACCCCCCCTAATGAGCAGTTCTTC.

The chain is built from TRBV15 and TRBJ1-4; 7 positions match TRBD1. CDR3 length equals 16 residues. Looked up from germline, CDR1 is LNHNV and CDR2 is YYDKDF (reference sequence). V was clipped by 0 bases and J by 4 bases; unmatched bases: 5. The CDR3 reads CATSREYRDSNEKLFF. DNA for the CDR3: TGTGCCACCAGCAGAGAGTACCGGGACAGTAATGAAAAACTGTTTTTT.

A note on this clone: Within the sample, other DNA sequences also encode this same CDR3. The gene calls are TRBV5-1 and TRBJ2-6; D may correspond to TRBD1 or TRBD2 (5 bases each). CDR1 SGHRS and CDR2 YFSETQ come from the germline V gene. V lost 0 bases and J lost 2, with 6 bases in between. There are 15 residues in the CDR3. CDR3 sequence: CASSLGGAGANVLTF. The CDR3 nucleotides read TGCGCCAGCAGCTTGGGAGGGGCTGGGGCCAACGTCCTGACTTTC.

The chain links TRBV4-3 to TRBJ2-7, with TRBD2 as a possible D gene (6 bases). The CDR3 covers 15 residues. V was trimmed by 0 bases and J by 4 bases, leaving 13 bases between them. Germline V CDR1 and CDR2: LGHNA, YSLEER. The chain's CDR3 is CASSQDSGEGYEQYF. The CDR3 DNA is TGCGCCAGCAGCCAAGATTCGGGAGAAGGATACGAGCAGTACTTC.

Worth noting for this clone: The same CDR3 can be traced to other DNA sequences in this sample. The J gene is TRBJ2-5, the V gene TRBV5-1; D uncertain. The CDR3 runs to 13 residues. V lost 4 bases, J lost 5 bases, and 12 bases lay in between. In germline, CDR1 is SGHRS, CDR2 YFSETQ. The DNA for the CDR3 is TGCGCCAGCAGCCCGACACCCCAGGAGACCCAGTACTTC. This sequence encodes CASSPTPQETQYF.

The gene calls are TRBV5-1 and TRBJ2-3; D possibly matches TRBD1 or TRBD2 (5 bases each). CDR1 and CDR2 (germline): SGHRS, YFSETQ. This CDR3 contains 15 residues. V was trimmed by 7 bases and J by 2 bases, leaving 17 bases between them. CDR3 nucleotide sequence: TGCGCCAGCCACCGGGACGGAGCCTTCACAGATACGCAGTATTTT. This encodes CASHRDGAFTDTQYF. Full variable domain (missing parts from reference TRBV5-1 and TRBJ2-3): KAGVTQTPRYLIKTRGQQVTLSCSPISGHRSVSWYQQTPGQGLQFLFEYFSETQRNKGNFPGRFSGRQFSNSRSEMNVSTLELGDSALYLCASHRDGAFTDTQYFGPGTRLTVL.

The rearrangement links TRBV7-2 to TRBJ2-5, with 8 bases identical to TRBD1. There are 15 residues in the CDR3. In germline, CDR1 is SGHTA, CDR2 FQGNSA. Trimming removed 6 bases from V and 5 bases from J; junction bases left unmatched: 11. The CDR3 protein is CASRRPGQAFETQYF. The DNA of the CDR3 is TGTGCCAGCAGACGCCCGGGACAGGCCTTTGAGACCCAGTACTTC.

This chain's CDR3 is CASSLSAPRGETQYF. The CDR3 DNA reads as TGTGCCAGCAGTTTATCGGCCCCCAGGGGAGAGACCCAGTACTTC. V is TRBV27 and J is TRBJ2-5, with D perhaps TRBD1 (6 bases). Germline V gene lookup returns CDR1 MNHEY and CDR2 SMNVEV (reference sequence). The V and J ends lost 0 bases and 4 bases respectively, with 12 bases between them. The CDR3 spans 15 residues.

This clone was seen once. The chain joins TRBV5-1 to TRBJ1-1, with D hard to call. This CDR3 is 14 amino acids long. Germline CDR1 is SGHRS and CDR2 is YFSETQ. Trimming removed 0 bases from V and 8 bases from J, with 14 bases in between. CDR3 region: CASSLGTYTVEAFF. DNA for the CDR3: TGCGCCAGCAGCTTGGGCACCTACACTGTAGAAGCTTTCTTT.

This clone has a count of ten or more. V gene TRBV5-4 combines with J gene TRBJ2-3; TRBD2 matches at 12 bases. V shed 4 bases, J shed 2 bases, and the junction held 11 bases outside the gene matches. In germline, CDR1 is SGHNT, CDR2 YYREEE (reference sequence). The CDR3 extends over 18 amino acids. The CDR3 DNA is TGTGCCAGCAGCCCACTAGCGGGAGGCACCGGGGTCACAGATACGCAGTATTTT. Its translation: CASSPLAGGTGVTDTQYF.

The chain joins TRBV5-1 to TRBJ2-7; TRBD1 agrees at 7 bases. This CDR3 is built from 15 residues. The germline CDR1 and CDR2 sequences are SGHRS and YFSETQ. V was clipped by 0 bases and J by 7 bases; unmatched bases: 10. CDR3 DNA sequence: TGCGCCAGCAGCTTGGATATAGGGGGCGCAGGGGAGCAGTACTTC. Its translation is CASSLDIGGAGEQYF. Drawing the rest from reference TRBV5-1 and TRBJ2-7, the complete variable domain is KAGVTQTPRYLIKTRGQQVTLSCSPISGHRSVSWYQQTPGQGLQFLFEYFSETQRNKGNFPGRFSGRQFSNSRSEMNVSTLELGDSALYLCASSLDIGGAGEQYFGPGTRLTVT.